This TCR beta chain originates from a study of a mutant IDH1 vaccine in newly diagnosed glioma. In the study overall: Receipt of radiotherapy, temozolomide, or both preceded the study, and most received both.

Some clones are missing from TCRdb's copy, which holds only in-frame ones; the method was immunoSEQ multiplex PCR. The repertoire holds over 55,000 clones, with 80% to 90% as singletons. Time point meaning: baseline, week 1 (first vaccination visit). Treatment defined: pre-vaccination baseline after standard-of-care therapy. Donors harbored newly found WHO grade 3 or 4 IDH1-mutant, ATRX-lost astrocytomas. Notes on this clone: Its target is unknown.

With 0 bases removed from V and 0 bases from J, the gap between germline ends came to 9 bases. Germline CDR1 SNHLY, CDR2 FYNNEI. The CDR3 extends over 16 amino acids. The study's findings and limits: Changes in top peripheral clonotypes did not appear linked to pseudoprogression. Induction of immune responses by the vaccine occurred in approximately 93% of patients.

This chain connects TRBV2 to TRBJ2-1; D is undetermined. The sequencing here drew on peripheral blood mononuclear cells (PBMCs), taken from a glioma patient treated with radiotherapy, temozolomide or both. The TCR sequence derives from a young woman with glioma. Some clones in this sample may be carry-over from other donors' samples. This CDR3 is CASSEARTSSYNEQFF. The CDR3 DNA reads TGTGCCAGCAGTGAAGCGCGAACCTCCTCCTACAATGAGCAGTTCTTC.